This TCR beta chain was observed in a study of CD8 T cells in ankylosing spondylitis. Study conclusions and caveats: Apparently characteristic of ankylosing spondylitis blood was a TCR beta motif (about eight highly homologous variants). Several of the motif variants were reported before in synovial fluid and blood from reactive arthritis. As reported, disease-linked clones showed significant enrichment in matched ankylosing spondylitis synovial fluid.

This CDR3 spans 15 amino acids. Trimming took 3 bases from V and 5 from J; bases not matched to a gene: 7. CDR1 and CDR2 (germline): ENHRY, SYGVKD. MiXCR, run by TCRdb on the 5' RACE reads, gives a single entry per CDR3 protein. The sample holds approximately 400,000 distinct CDR3 sequences; 20% to 30% are singletons and the top ten take about 0.92%. Comment on this clonotype: Its antigen remains unknown.

This clonotype was sampled from a male donor with ankylosing spondylitis. The J gene is TRBJ1-2, the V gene TRBV10-3, with 9 bases identical to TRBD1. Sequencing input: blood, either unsorted or a sorted T cell fraction (not recorded which). The CDR3 is CAISDGNRGQYGYTF. The CDR3 DNA reads as TGTGCCATCAGTGATGGAAACAGGGGGCAATATGGCTACACCTTC.